The entry below describes one T cell receptor beta chain. Germline V gene sequence: CDR1 SGHAT, CDR2 FQNNGV. Trimming at V came to 2 bases and at J to 5 bases, leaving 2 bases not matched to a gene. This CDR3 is 15 amino acids long. The data originate from a study of patients and donors after allogeneic stem cell transplantation. TCRdb fed the RT-PCR reads into MiXCR, producing one record per CDR3 protein. The data show 900,000 to 1,000,000 distinct CDR3 sequences, approximately 18% seen once. The sample consisted of blood, either unsorted or a sorted T cell fraction (not recorded which). The TCR originated in a human donor who was either an allogeneic HSCT recipient or a stem cell or donor lymphocyte infusion donor (not recorded which). It is not recorded whose cells these are; they may come from a transplant donor. V and J are TRBV11-2 and TRBJ1-6; TRBD1 agrees at 8 bases. The CDR3 DNA reads TGTGCCAGCAGCTTATCGACAGGGGATAATTCACCCCTCCACTTT. Protein product: CASSLSTGDNSPLHF.